One and the same sample provided the 15 T cell receptor beta chains below, sequenced in a study of OX40 agonist ivuxolimab in advanced cancers. TCRdb's copy holds only in-frame clones and misses some; the assay was immunoSEQ multiplex PCR. The table shows some 90,000 clones, with 80% to 90% occurring only once. The material was CD4+ or CD8+ T cells sorted from blood, obtained in a trial of the OX40 agonist ivuxolimab. Receptors originate from an adult with an advanced solid tumor such as melanoma, head and neck, liver or kidney cancer.

The rearrangement links TRBV5-1 to TRBJ1-1; no firm D call. Germline V gene data show CDR1 as SGHRS and CDR2 as YFSETQ. The V and J ends lost 0 bases and 5 bases respectively, with 14 bases between them. The CDR3 is 15 amino acids. The CDR3 DNA follows: TGCGCCAGCAGCTTGGCCTCAGGAGGTGGTACTGAAGCTTTCTTT. It is translated as CASSLASGGGTEAFF.

J is TRBJ2-3 and V is TRBV18; D is possibly TRBD1 (6 bases). CDR1 KGHSH and CDR2 LQKENI come from the germline V gene. V shed 3 bases and J shed 4 bases, with 11 bases lying between them. The CDR3 covers 14 residues. The CDR3 loop reads CASSPGQLPDTQYF. The CDR3 region has the DNA TGTGCCAGCTCACCCGGACAGCTCCCAGATACGCAGTATTTT.

V gene TRBV4-1 combines with J gene TRBJ1-1, with 11 bases lining up with TRBD1. CDR3 length equals 19 residues. Germline V gene sequence: CDR1 MGHRA, CDR2 YSYEKL. The V gene end was trimmed by 4 bases and the J gene end by 0 bases; junction bases not matched to a gene: 13. The DNA for the CDR3 is TGCGCCAGCAGCCTTCCCAGAACCGGGACAGGGGGGATGAACACTGAAGCTTTCTTT. Its translation: CASSLPRTGTGGMNTEAFF.

This rearrangement joins TRBV7-2 to TRBJ2-5; D remains unclear. Germline CDR1 reads SGHTA; CDR2 reads FQGNSA. V shed 5 bases and J shed 5 bases, with 12 bases lying between them. This CDR3 contains 13 residues. The chain's CDR3 is CASSPSVGETQYF. In DNA form, the CDR3 reads TGTGCCAGCAGCCCAAGCGTCGGGGAGACCCAGTACTTC.

The chain is built from TRBV6-1 and TRBJ2-7; maybe TRBD2 (6 bases). The length of the CDR3 is 14 residues. The V end lost 6 bases, the J end lost 2 bases, and 14 bases lay between the germline ends. Germline-derived CDR1 and CDR2 are MNHNS and SASEGT. The CDR3 spells CASRGYGGTYEQYF. CDR3 bases: TGTGCCAGCAGGGGGTATGGAGGGACCTACGAGCAGTACTTC.

This chain joins TRBV11-3 and TRBJ2-5; D not resolved. Germline V lookup: CDR1 SGHNT, CDR2 YENEEA. The CDR3 covers 17 residues. V shed 1 base and J shed 1 base, with 16 bases lying between them. CDR3 sequence reads: CASSLGSIGRSQETQYF. In DNA, the CDR3 is TGTGCCAGCAGCTTAGGGTCCATAGGTCGGTCCCAAGAGACCCAGTACTTC.

DNA for the CDR3: TGTGCTAGTGGACCCTCCGGGACAGGGACGTATAACGCGCAGTATTTT. Residues: CASGPSGTGTYNAQYF. The V call is TRBV12-5, the J call TRBJ2-3; 9 positions agree with TRBD1. The germline gives CDR1 LGHNT, CDR2 FRNRAP. The CDR3 consists of 16 residues. V was clipped by 6 bases and J by 10 bases; unmatched bases: 17.

The rearrangement uses TRBV9 and TRBJ2-7, with D possibly TRBD1 on 6 matching bases. The CDR3 runs 15 residues. The V end lost 0 bases, the J end lost 0 bases, and 10 bases lay between the germline ends. Looked up from germline, CDR1 is SGDLS and CDR2 is YYNGEE. CDR3 residues: CASSVGTAISYEQYF. CDR3 DNA: TGTGCCAGCAGCGTAGGGACAGCCATCTCCTACGAGCAGTACTTC.

This clone showed up just once. The gene calls are TRBV7-3 and TRBJ2-1; TRBD2 agrees at 11 bases. The germline V gene encodes CDR1 SGHTA and CDR2 FQGTGA. The length of the CDR3 is 18 residues. The ends lost 7 bases at V and 0 bases at J; junction bases unmatched: 11. CDR3 loop: CASKTSSGGESSYNEQFF. CDR3 nucleotide sequence: TGTGCCAGCAAGACTAGTAGCGGGGGGGAGAGCTCCTACAATGAGCAGTTCTTC. Full variable domain (outside the CDR3, taken from reference TRBV7-3 and TRBJ2-1): GAGVSQTPSNKVTEKGKYVELRCDPISGHTALYWYRQSLGQGPEFLIYFQGTGAADDSGLPNDRFFAVRPEGSVSTLKIQRTERGDSAVYLCASKTSSGGESSYNEQFFGPGTRLTVL.

V gene TRBV7-2 combines with J gene TRBJ2-7, with D unclear. Germline values: CDR1 SGHTA, CDR2 FQGNSA. Deletions cut 1 base from V and 6 bases from J, with 22 bases between. This CDR3 region has 17 residues. CDR3 bases: TGTGCCAGCAGCTTAGATCGTGGCAGTGGTGTGAAAGGCGAGCAGTACTTC. This translates into CASSLDRGSGVKGEQYF.

With regard to this clone: Other DNA sequences in this sample translate to the same CDR3. The V and J genes are TRBV10-3 and TRBJ1-1; weak D call: TRBD1 (5 bases). This CDR3 is built from 13 residues. Germline V gene data show CDR1 as ENHRY and CDR2 as SYGVKD. Trimming left V 5 bases short and J 2 bases short, with 9 bases between. CDR3 in amino acids: CAISSDRNTEAFF. CDR3 bases: TGTGCCATCAGTTCAGACAGAAACACTGAAGCTTTCTTT.

The chain couples TRBV19 to TRBJ2-2, with D possibly being TRBD2 (5 bases). CDR3 length: 12 residues. CDR1 and CDR2 (germline): LNHDA, SQIVND (reference sequence). V was cut by 9 bases and J by 13 bases, with 18 bases left in between. CDR3 bases: TGTGCCAGCGATGCGGGCCGAAAAGTGCTGTTTTTT. Its translation is CASDAGRKVLFF.

The CDR3 loop is CASRDRGQGETQYF. In nucleotides, the CDR3 is TGTGCCAGCAGAGACAGGGGCCAGGGGGAGACCCAGTACTTC. This rearrangement joins TRBV6-1 to TRBJ2-5; 8 nucleotides agree with TRBD1. This CDR3 comprises 14 residues. V trimming: 6 bases; J trimming: 5 bases; junction bases outside the gene matches: 8. Germline V lookup: CDR1 MNHNS, CDR2 SASEGT.

The CDR3 nucleotides read TGTGCCACCGAGGACTCGTCCTACGAGCAGTACTTC. Translation: CATEDSSYEQYF. V usage is TRBV6-6 and J usage is TRBJ2-7, with D tentatively TRBD2 (5 bases). The CDR3 totals 12 residues. Trimming took 10 bases from V and 1 from J, leaving 11 bases between them. The V gene's germline CDR1 is MNHNY and CDR2 SVGAGI (reference sequence).

This clone was recorded once. This chain links TRBV5-4 with TRBJ2-1; 8 bases are shared with TRBD1. This CDR3 region has 15 residues. CDR1 SGHNT and CDR2 YYREEE come from the germline V gene (reference sequence). V was pared by 2 bases and J by 9 bases, with 10 bases of the junction left unmatched. The CDR3 region has the DNA TGTGCCAGCAGCTTTGTGCAGGGGGCGACGAGTGAGCAGTTCTTC. Residues: CASSFVQGATSEQFF.